This entry concerns a single T cell receptor beta chain. CDR3 size: 11 residues. Germline lookup yields CDR1 MNHEY and CDR2 SMNVEV (reference sequence). Trimming took off 0 bases at V and 10 bases at J, with 7 bases between the two ends. Seattle's enrolled individuals joined amid active infection and were then monitored longitudinally. This sample was taken from a study of blood T cell repertoires in COVID-19. TCRdb's copy holds only in-frame clones and misses some; the assay was immunoSEQ multiplex PCR. The profile covers some 190,000 clones, with roughly 79% appearing a single time and 8% to 13% taken by the ten largest.

This sequence originates from a woman aged 40 to 49 with COVID-19, enrolled during active disease. Sequencing was done on a sample of peripheral blood. The chain carries TRBV27 and TRBJ2-7; a weak D match, TRBD2 (5 bases). CDR3 sequence (DNA): TGTGCCAGCAGTTTATCCGGGAATCAGTACTTC. As protein: CASSLSGNQYF.